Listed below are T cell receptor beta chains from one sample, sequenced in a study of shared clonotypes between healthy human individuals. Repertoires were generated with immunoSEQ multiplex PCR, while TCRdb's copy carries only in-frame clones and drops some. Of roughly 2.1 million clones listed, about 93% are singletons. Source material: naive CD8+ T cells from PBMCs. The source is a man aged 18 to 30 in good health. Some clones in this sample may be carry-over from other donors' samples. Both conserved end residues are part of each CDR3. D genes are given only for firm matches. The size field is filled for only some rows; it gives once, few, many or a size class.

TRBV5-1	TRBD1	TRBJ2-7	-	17	TGCGCCAGCAGCACGCTCTCGGTGGGACAGGGCTCCATGGAGCAGTACTTC	CASSTLSVGQGSMEQYF
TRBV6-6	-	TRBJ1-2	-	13	TGTGCCAGCAGTTACCCCGGAGACTATGGCTACACCTTC	CASSYPGDYGYTF
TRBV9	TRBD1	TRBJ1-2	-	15	TGTGCCAGCAGCATCCGACAGGGAGTAAACTATGGCTACACCTTC	CASSIRQGVNYGYTF
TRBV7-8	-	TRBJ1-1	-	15	TGTGCCAGCAGCGTAACTTCCGGGGATCCCACTGAAGCTTTCTTT	CASSVTSGDPTEAFF
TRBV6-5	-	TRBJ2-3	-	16	TGTGCCAGCAGTTACTCGAGGGGATGGGGCACAGATACGCAGTATTTT	CASSYSRGWGTDTQYF
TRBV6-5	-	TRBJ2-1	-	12	TGTGCCGCCGCCGGGACACCTAATGAGCAGTTCTTC	CAAAGTPNEQFF
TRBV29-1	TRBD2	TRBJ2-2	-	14	TGCAGCGTTGATAGCGGGAGTCGAACCGGGGAGCTGTTTTTT	CSVDSGSRTGELFF
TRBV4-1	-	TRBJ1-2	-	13	TGCGCCAGCAGCCATAATCGGGGCTATGGCTACACCTTC	CASSHNRGYGYTF
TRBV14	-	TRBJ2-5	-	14	TGTGCCAGCAGGGAGACAGGCCAAATCAGGACCCAGTACTTC	CASRETGQIRTQYF
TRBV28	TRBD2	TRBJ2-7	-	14	TGTGCCAGCAGTTCCATAGCGGGAGAGGTCGAGCAGTACTTC	CASSSIAGEVEQYF
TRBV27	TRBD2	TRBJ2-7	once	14	TGTGCCAGCAGTCGCCGGACTAGTTCCTACGAGCAGTACTTC	CASSRRTSSYEQYF
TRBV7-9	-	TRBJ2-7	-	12	TGTGCCAGCACCCTTGGGAGCTACGAGCAGTACTTC	CASTLGSYEQYF
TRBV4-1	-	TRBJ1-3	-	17	TGCGCCAGCAGCCAAAGATGGCCTCCAGGGCCTGGAAACACCATATATTTT	CASSQRWPPGPGNTIYF
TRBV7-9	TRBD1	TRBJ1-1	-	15	TGTGCCAGCAGCTTAATCAGGACAGGGGACACTGAAGCTTTCTTT	CASSLIRTGDTEAFF
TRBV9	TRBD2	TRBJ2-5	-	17	TGTGCCAGCAGCTACGGTCCCCCGGGAGGGCCCGGAGAGACCCAGTACTTC	CASSYGPPGGPGETQYF
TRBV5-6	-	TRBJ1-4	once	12	TGCGCCAGCAGCTGGCAAGATGAAAAACTGTTTTTT	CASSWQDEKLFF
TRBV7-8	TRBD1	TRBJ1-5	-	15	TGTGCCAGCAGCCCCAGGACAGGGCACAATCAGCCCCAGCATTTT	CASSPRTGHNQPQHF
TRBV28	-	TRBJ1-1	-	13	TGTGCCAGCAGTTTAGGTCGGCAGATTGAAGCTTTCTTT	CASSLGRQIEAFF
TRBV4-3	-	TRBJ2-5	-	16	TGCGCCAGCAGCCTCGGACTTGAGCGGTACCAAGAGACCCAGTACTTC	CASSLGLERYQETQYF
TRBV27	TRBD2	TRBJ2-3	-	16	TGTGCCAGCAGTTCTGGGACTAGCGGGTTCACAGATACGCAGTATTTT	CASSSGTSGFTDTQYF
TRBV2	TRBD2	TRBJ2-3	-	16	TGTGCCAGCAGTGGGACTAGCGGGAGGAGCGCAGATACGCAGTATTTT	CASSGTSGRSADTQYF
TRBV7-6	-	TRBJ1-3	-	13	TGTGCCAGCAGCTCTGAAGAAGGAAACACCATATATTTT	CASSSEEGNTIYF
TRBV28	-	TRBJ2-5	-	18	TGTGCCAGCAGTTCCGTCCGGAACGGGGTTAGGTACCAAGAGACCCAGTACTTC	CASSSVRNGVRYQETQYF
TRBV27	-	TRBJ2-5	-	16	TGTGCCAGCAGTCTACGGGAGCCTCTACGAAGAGTGGCCCAGTACTTC	CASSLREPLRRVAQYF
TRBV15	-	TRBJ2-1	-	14	TGTGCCACCAGCAGAGCCTACCTAGCTGATGAGCAGTTCTTC	CATSRAYLADEQFF